A selection of T cell receptor beta chains follows, all from one sample in a study of PD-L1 blockade in urothelial cancer. TCRdb's table, derived via immunoSEQ multiplex PCR, lists solely in-frame clones and lacks some. The profile shows 60,000 to 80,000 clones, about 90% of them singletons. Sequenced material: PBMCs, taken around atezolizumab (anti-PD-L1) treatment. The receptor set was obtained from a man aged 60 to 75 with urothelial cancer. The CDR3 runs from the conserved cysteine through the conserved F or W. Each record gives: CDR3 DNA, CDR3 protein, J gene, V gene, D gene, clone size. A D gene is named only where the DNA matches it firmly. Where a row states a size, it is once, few, many or the class of an expanded clone; other rows omit it.

TGTGCCAGCAGTGTGGTCGGAACTACGGGCAATCAGCCCCAGCATTTT | CASSVVGTTGNQPQHF | TRBJ1-5 | TRBV6-1 | - | -
TGTGCCAGCACCGAGGGAGTAGCGGGGGGAGAGACCCAGTACTTC | CASTEGVAGGETQYF | TRBJ2-5 | TRBV9 | TRBD2 | -
TGTGCCAGCAGCTTAAGGGCCGATTCCTCCTCTAACTATGGCTACACCTTC | CASSLRADSSSNYGYTF | TRBJ1-2 | TRBV7-3 | - | -
TGTGCCAGCAGCTTACGGACTAGCGGTACAGATACGCAGTATTTT | CASSLRTSGTDTQYF | TRBJ2-3 | TRBV7-2 | TRBD2 | few
TGCGCCAGCAGCTTTGCAGGGAACGGCGGCTACACCTTC | CASSFAGNGGYTF | TRBJ1-2 | TRBV5-1 | - | few
TGTGCCACCAGCAGAGAACTAGCGGGGTACTACGAGCAGTACTTC | CATSRELAGYYEQYF | TRBJ2-7 | TRBV15 | TRBD2 | -
TGTGCCACCCTAGCCGACAGGGGCCCTTACGAGCAGTACTTC | CATLADRGPYEQYF | TRBJ2-7 | TRBV10-3 | TRBD1 | -
TGTGCCAGTAAATTCCCGGGTTTTTCATCCTACGAGCAGTACTTC | CASKFPGFSSYEQYF | TRBJ2-7 | TRBV2 | - | -
TGTGCCAGCAGTGAATTGGGGCAGTACTCTGGAAACACCATATATTTT | CASSELGQYSGNTIYF | TRBJ1-3 | TRBV2 | - | -
TGTGCCAGCAGTTTAATGAGGGTGAATCAGCCCCAGCATTTT | CASSLMRVNQPQHF | TRBJ1-5 | TRBV28 | - | few
TGCGCCAGCAGCCATGGGTGGCGGGAGAACACTGAAGCTTTCTTT | CASSHGWRENTEAFF | TRBJ1-1 | TRBV4-1 | - | few
TGTGCCAGTAAAAGCCGGGACAGAGGCACAGATACGCAGTATTTT | CASKSRDRGTDTQYF | TRBJ2-3 | TRBV19 | TRBD1 | -
TGTGCCGGACGGGGACGGGGGGGAGAGACCCAGTACTTC | CAGRGRGGETQYF | TRBJ2-5 | TRBV2 | TRBD2 | -
TGTGCCAGCAGCGCGGACAGGGGCGGTGAAAAACTGTTTTTT | CASSADRGGEKLFF | TRBJ1-4 | TRBV7-2 | TRBD1 | -
TGTGCCAGCAGCTTAGACGGCGGGGGGAGGCTCCAAGAGACCCAGTACTTC | CASSLDGGGRLQETQYF | TRBJ2-5 | TRBV7-8 | TRBD2 | -
TGTGCCTGGAACATCAGGGATGGGAATCAGCCCCAGCATTTT | CAWNIRDGNQPQHF | TRBJ1-5 | TRBV30 | - | few
TGCAGCGTTGACGACTGGGGGGATCCTAAGCAGTACTTC | CSVDDWGDPKQYF | TRBJ2-7 | TRBV29-1 | - | -
TGCGCCAGCAGAAGTTCCGGGACAGGGGGCGAGCAGTACTTC | CASRSSGTGGEQYF | TRBJ2-7 | TRBV5-1 | TRBD1 | -
TGTGCCAGTAGTATCACAGGGGGCCTCTATGGCTACACCTTC | CASSITGGLYGYTF | TRBJ1-2 | TRBV19 | TRBD1 | -
TGTGCCAGCAGCTTAGGTCCCGGACAGGGCCTCTCTGAAGCTTTCTTT | CASSLGPGQGLSEAFF | TRBJ1-1 | TRBV7-3 | TRBD1 | -
TGTGCCAGCAGCCTGACAGATAATTCACCCCTCCACTTT | CASSLTDNSPLHF | TRBJ1-6 | TRBV14 | - | -
TGTGCCAGCAACCCGTTCTGGTGGGGGGGGATGAACACTGAAGCTTTCTTT | CASNPFWWGGMNTEAFF | TRBJ1-1 | TRBV28 | - | -
TGTGCCAGCAGCCTTACAGGGGGTATTTTTGACATTCAGTACTTC | CASSLTGGIFDIQYF | TRBJ2-4 | TRBV5-8 | TRBD1 | -
TGTGCCAGCAGCTCGTATAGCAATCAGCCCCAGCATTTT | CASSSYSNQPQHF | TRBJ1-5 | TRBV11-2 | - | -
TGTGCCAGCAGCTATTTGCGAAGGGACAAGACGTACTTC | CASSYLRRDKTYF | TRBJ2-5 | TRBV28 | - | -
TGTGCCAGCAGCGCCCGCTCGGGTGAGAATCAGCCCCAGCATTTT | CASSARSGENQPQHF | TRBJ1-5 | TRBV9 | - | -
TGTGCCAGCGCGTACAGGGGGCGAAACTCAGATACGCAGTATTTT | CASAYRGRNSDTQYF | TRBJ2-3 | TRBV2 | TRBD1 | -
TGCGCCAGCAGCTTGGGACTAGCGGGAGACGCTGGAACAGATACGCAGTATTTT | CASSLGLAGDAGTDTQYF | TRBJ2-3 | TRBV5-1 | TRBD2 | -
TGCGCCAGCAGTGAAGCCGGGACTAGAGGGAGTGAGCAGTTCTTC | CASSEAGTRGSEQFF | TRBJ2-1 | TRBV5-1 | TRBD2 | once
TGCGCCAGCAGCCCGACCCCGCTAGCGGGACTAATCACCGGGGAGCTGTTTTTT | CASSPTPLAGLITGELFF | TRBJ2-2 | TRBV5-1 | TRBD2 | once
TGTGCCGTCCGGGGGAGCGGGAGTAATTACAATGAGCAGTTCTTC | CAVRGSGSNYNEQFF | TRBJ2-1 | TRBV6-5 | TRBD2 | -
TGTGCCAGCAGCTTAGCCCCTACAGGGCCAGCTTTCTTT | CASSLAPTGPAFF | TRBJ1-1 | TRBV7-6 | - | -
TGTGCCACCAGCAGCCCAGACAGGCCACCGGGAGCTTTCTTT | CATSSPDRPPGAFF | TRBJ1-1 | TRBV15 | - | -
TGCGCCAGCAGCCTGCGGGACTTGTACAATGAGCAGTTCTTC | CASSLRDLYNEQFF | TRBJ2-1 | TRBV5-1 | - | -
TGTGCCACCAGCAGAGAGGTTGACAGGGCGCAGTATTTT | CATSREVDRAQYF | TRBJ2-3 | TRBV15 | TRBD1 | -
TGTGCCAGTGGACAGCCTAAGACTGAAGCTTTCTTT | CASGQPKTEAFF | TRBJ1-1 | TRBV18 | - | -
TGTGCCAGCTCACCCTACACTAGCGGGACTAGGCGCGATGAGCAGTTCTTC | CASSPYTSGTRRDEQFF | TRBJ2-1 | TRBV18 | TRBD2 | -
TGCAGTGTAAGCGGCAATCAGCCCCAGCATTTT | CSVSGNQPQHF | TRBJ1-5 | TRBV20-1 | - | once
TGCGCCAGCAGCCACGAGGGGGCTGGGTACACTGAAGCTTTCTTT | CASSHEGAGYTEAFF | TRBJ1-1 | TRBV4-1 | TRBD1 | -
TGTGCCAGCAGACATACAGGGTCGCGCGGCTACACCTTC | CASRHTGSRGYTF | TRBJ1-2 | TRBV13 | - | -
TGTGCCAGCAGCCCGACCGGGACTCCTGATCAGCCCCAGCATTTT | CASSPTGTPDQPQHF | TRBJ1-5 | TRBV2 | - | -
TGTGCCAGCAGTAGGGGGCCCGGGGAGCTGTTTTTT | CASSRGPGELFF | TRBJ2-2 | TRBV27 | TRBD1 | -
TGCGCCAGCGCGGCCGGGACAGCATACGAGCAGTACTTC | CASAAGTAYEQYF | TRBJ2-7 | TRBV4-1 | TRBD1 | -
TGTGCCAGCAGTTACAGGGCCGGTCAGCCCCAGCATTTT | CASSYRAGQPQHF | TRBJ1-5 | TRBV27 | - | -
TGTGCCAGCAGACAGGGACCCGCGAACACCGGGGAGCTGTTTTTT | CASRQGPANTGELFF | TRBJ2-2 | TRBV2 | - | -
TGTGCCATCAGTTTGGAGGGGAGCCTTCCCGAGCAGTACTTC | CAISLEGSLPEQYF | TRBJ2-7 | TRBV10-3 | - | -
TGTGCCAGTAACAGGGGACCCAGGGGTGAAGCTTTCTTT | CASNRGPRGEAFF | TRBJ1-1 | TRBV6-5 | TRBD1 | -
TGTGCCAGCAGTTACGGGGACAGCCGGAACACCGGGGAGCTGTTTTTT | CASSYGDSRNTGELFF | TRBJ2-2 | TRBV6-6 | TRBD1 | -
TGTGCTTCGTCGGACTATAGAGAGACCCAGTACTTC | CASSDYRETQYF | TRBJ2-5 | TRBV5-4 | - | -
TGCAGTGCTGAGGGCCGACTCAAGTACTTC | CSAEGRLKYF | TRBJ2-7 | TRBV20-1 | - | -